Listed here are 22 T cell receptor beta chains from one sample, sequenced in a study of OX40 agonist ivuxolimab in advanced cancers. The method was immunoSEQ multiplex PCR; TCRdb's version includes in-frame clones alone and lacks a portion of them. The sample has roughly 64,000 clones, about 85% seen once. The input for sequencing was CD4+ or CD8+ T cells sorted from blood, taken in a trial of the OX40 agonist ivuxolimab. Receptors were obtained from an adult with an advanced solid tumor such as melanoma, head and neck, liver or kidney cancer.

The chain links TRBV10-3 to TRBJ2-7; the match to TRBD2 covers 8 bases. The CDR3 is 18 amino acids. V gave up 0 bases and J gave up 2 bases; unmatched junction bases: 12. Germline V gene data show CDR1 as ENHRY and CDR2 as SYGVKD. The CDR3 region is CAISESVGATGGPYEQYF. The CDR3 DNA sequence: TGTGCCATCAGTGAGTCAGTCGGGGCGACGGGAGGGCCCTACGAGCAGTACTTC.

The chain employs TRBV4-1 and TRBJ2-5; the D gene is possibly TRBD2 (5 bases). The CDR3 loop spans 16 amino acids. CDR1 and CDR2 from the germline V gene are MGHRA and YSYEKL. V lost 1 base to trimming and J lost 3 bases, with 15 bases between them. CDR3 in DNA: TGCGCCAGCAGCCAAGTTTCCGGAGGCCGGAAAGAGACCCAGTACTTC. The encoded protein is CASSQVSGGRKETQYF.

V usage is TRBV20-1 and J usage is TRBJ1-5; D possibly corresponds to TRBD1 (5 bases). This CDR3 is 11 amino acids long. Germline V gene data show CDR1 as DFQATT and CDR2 as SNEGSKA (reference sequence). This chain's CDR3 is CSRDGDSPQHF. CDR3 coding DNA: TGCAGCCGGGACGGCGATTCGCCCCAGCATTTT.

The gene calls are TRBV19 and TRBJ2-7; D is undetermined. The CDR3 is 12 amino acids. Germline CDR1 is LNHDA and CDR2 is SQIVND (reference sequence). Trimming removed 8 bases at V and 5 bases at J, with 13 bases between. The CDR3 DNA reads as TGTGCCAGTGGCGAGCGAGAGGACGAGCAGTACTTC. It encodes CASGEREDEQYF.

This clone appeared once. This chain uses TRBV5-4 with TRBJ2-1; TRBD1 aligns across 8 bases. The CDR3 is 15 residues long. The V segment lost 6 bases and the J segment 2 bases; nucleotides outside the gene matches: 7. The germline V gene has CDR1 SGHNT and CDR2 YYREEE (reference sequence). The CDR3 nucleotides are TGTGCCAGCACTTTGGACAGGGTTACCTACAATGAGCAGTTCTTC. Residues: CASTLDRVTYNEQFF.

The gene calls are TRBV5-1 and TRBJ2-7, with D possibly being TRBD1 or TRBD2 (5 bases each). From germline, CDR1 is SGHRS and CDR2 YFSETQ. Trimming took off 0 bases at V and 2 bases at J, with 6 bases between the two ends. This CDR3 is 13 amino acids long. The CDR3 loop reads CASSLGDPYEQYF. In nucleotides, the CDR3 is TGCGCCAGCAGCTTGGGGGACCCCTACGAGCAGTACTTC.

The chain is built from TRBV10-1 and TRBJ1-6; unclear D gene. Between the trimmed V and J ends, which lost 2 bases and 8 bases, there was a span of 7 bases. The germline V gene encodes CDR1 WNHNN and CDR2 SYGVQD (reference sequence). This CDR3 region has 13 residues. This chain's CDR3 is CASSETRDSPLHF. CDR3 DNA: TGCGCCAGCAGTGAGACGAGGGATTCACCCCTCCACTTT.

The V call is TRBV7-6, the J call TRBJ2-5; no clear D gene. CDR3 length equals 11 residues. Trimming stripped 8 bases from V and 5 bases from J, with 9 bases between. Germline loops: CDR1 SGHVS, CDR2 FNYEAQ. The CDR3 here is CASAIGETQYF. CDR3 bases: TGTGCCAGCGCCATCGGGGAGACCCAGTACTTC. Based on the CDR3 plus reference TRBV7-6 and TRBJ2-5, the full variable domain is GAGVSQSPRYKVTKRGQDVALRCDPISGHVSLYWYRQALGQGPEFLTYFNYEAQQDKSGLPNDRFSAERPEGSISTLTIQRTEQRDSAMYRCASAIGETQYFGPGTRLLVL.

The chain is built from TRBV27 and TRBJ2-7; tentatively, D is TRBD1 (6 bases). Looked up from germline, CDR1 is MNHEY and CDR2 is SMNVEV (reference sequence). V lost 2 bases and J 2 bases, leaving 13 bases between the germline ends. The CDR3 contains 15 residues. This CDR3 reads CASSLAKDSAYEQYF. The CDR3 coding sequence is TGTGCCAGCAGTTTAGCAAAGGACAGCGCCTACGAGCAGTACTTC.

This sequence joins TRBV9 and TRBJ2-3; weak D call: TRBD1 (6 bases). CDR3 length: 14 residues. CDR1 and CDR2 (germline): SGDLS, YYNGEE. Trimming left V 3 bases short and J 2 bases short, with 10 bases between. The CDR3 coding sequence is TGTGCCAGCAGCGCGACAGGTTTCACAGATACGCAGTATTTT. This gives the protein CASSATGFTDTQYF. Drawing the rest from reference TRBV9 and TRBJ2-3, the complete variable domain is DSGVTQTPKHLITATGQRVTLRCSPRSGDLSVYWYQQSLDQGLQFLIQYYNGEERAKGNILERFSAQQFPDLHSELNLSSLELGDSALYFCASSATGFTDTQYFGPGTRLTVL.

The chain employs TRBV27 and TRBJ2-5; TRBD2 matches 13 bases. The CDR3 totals 15 residues. Germline V lookup: CDR1 MNHEY, CDR2 SMNVEV (reference sequence). V was pared by 4 bases and J by 5 bases, with 4 bases of the junction left unmatched. CDR3 DNA: TGTGCCAGCAGTTCCTCGACTAGCGGGAGGGAGACCCAGTACTTC. Translation gives CASSSSTSGRETQYF.

This clone came up a few times. The genes are TRBV28 and TRBJ1-1, with 7 bases fitting TRBD1. This CDR3 is 13 amino acids long. V trimming: 11 bases; J trimming: 3 bases; junction bases outside the gene matches: 9. Germline assignment: CDR1 MDHEN and CDR2 SYDVKM. The CDR3 nucleotides are TGTGCCGGCTCGACAGGGAAGGACACTGAAGCTTTCTTT. Protein: CAGSTGKDTEAFF.

Turning to this clone: Other nucleotide sequences from this sample produce the same CDR3. The V and J genes are TRBV14 and TRBJ1-5; no clear D gene. The CDR3 totals 13 residues. The V gene lost 3 bases and the J gene lost 3 bases, with 6 bases spanning the gap. Germline CDR1 SGHDN, CDR2 FVKESK. DNA for the CDR3: TGTGCCAGCAGCCAGGGCACCAATCAGCCCCAGCATTTT. It translates to CASSQGTNQPQHF.

The gene calls are TRBV4-2 and TRBJ2-7; 9 bases align to TRBD1. V gave up 2 bases and J gave up 2 bases; unmatched junction bases: 7. Germline loops: CDR1 LGHNA, CDR2 YNFKEQ. This CDR3 has 16 amino acids. The CDR3 DNA reads TGTGCCAGCAGCCAAACAGGGGGCAGATCCCCCTACGAGCAGTACTTC. Translation gives CASSQTGGRSPYEQYF.

Turning to this clone: Germline and junction disagree at one end, which may indicate a read error. Other DNA sequences from this sample encode an identical CDR3 as well. The chain carries TRBV7-3 and TRBJ1-1; D ambiguous. The CDR3 is 14 amino acids. Germline V gene data show CDR1 as SGHTA and CDR2 as FQGTGA. CDR3 in amino acids: CASSAVGGNTEAFF. The DNA for the CDR3 is TGTGCCAGCAGTGCGGTGGGAGGGAACACTGAAGCCTTCTTT. The full variable domain, its missing parts supplied by reference TRBV7-3 and TRBJ1-1, is GAGVSQTPSNKVTEKGKYVELRCDPISGHTALYWYRQSLGQGPEFLIYFQGTGAADDSGLPNDRFFAVRPEGSVSTLKIQRTERGDSAVYLCASSAVGGNTEAFFGQGTRLTVV.

J is TRBJ2-1 and V is TRBV29-1; the D gene is possibly TRBD2 (5 bases). Germline CDR1 reads SQVTM; CDR2 reads ANQGSEA. V dropped 6 bases and J dropped 0 bases, with 9 bases sitting between them. CDR3 length: 13 residues. The CDR3 sequence is CSVRAGSYNEQFF. The CDR3 DNA is TGCAGCGTGAGGGCGGGCTCCTACAATGAGCAGTTCTTC.

This chain links TRBV11-2 with TRBJ2-7, with 10 bases aligning to TRBD1. Germline lookup yields CDR1 SGHAT and CDR2 FQNNGV. The CDR3 loop spans 14 amino acids. V gave up 4 bases and J gave up 7 bases; unmatched junction bases: 7. The CDR3 bases are TGTGCCAGCAGCTCGACAGGGGGCCATCTTGAGCAGTACTTC. As protein: CASSSTGGHLEQYF.

The V and J genes are TRBV9 and TRBJ2-1; tentatively, D is TRBD1 (6 bases). The CDR3 length is 16 residues. V lost 0 bases to trimming and J lost 0 bases, with 10 bases between them. Germline loops: CDR1 SGDLS, CDR2 YYNGEE. CDR3 region: CASSVAGHYSYNEQFF. The CDR3 nucleotides read TGTGCCAGCAGCGTAGCGGGACACTACTCCTACAATGAGCAGTTCTTC. Drawing the rest from reference TRBV9 and TRBJ2-1, the complete variable domain is DSGVTQTPKHLITATGQRVTLRCSPRSGDLSVYWYQQSLDQGLQFLIQYYNGEERAKGNILERFSAQQFPDLHSELNLSSLELGDSALYFCASSVAGHYSYNEQFFGPGTRLTVL.

The chain recombines TRBV11-2 with TRBJ1-2, with 10 nucleotides matching TRBD1. The length of the CDR3 is 15 residues. CDR1 is SGHAT and CDR2 is FQNNGV in the germline V gene. The V segment lost 5 bases and the J segment 4 bases; nucleotides outside the gene matches: 7. CDR3 loop: CASSPSGQGSYGYTF. CDR3 nucleotide sequence: TGTGCCAGCAGCCCTTCGGGACAGGGGAGCTATGGCTACACCTTC.

The rearrangement joins TRBV6-6 to TRBJ2-5; D remains unclear. V gave up 6 bases and J gave up 3 bases, with 8 bases separating them. CDR3 length: 12 amino acids. CDR1 is MNHNY, CDR2 SVGAGI, per germline (reference sequence). The CDR3 region has the DNA TGTGCCAGCAGCAGGTCAGAAGAGACCCAGTACTTC. This codes for CASSRSEETQYF.

The chain employs TRBV10-3 and TRBJ2-2; D is uncertain. Germline V gene sequence: CDR1 ENHRY, CDR2 SYGVKD. This CDR3 contains 12 residues. Trimming cost V 3 bases and J 9 bases, with 8 bases left between them. CDR3 region: CAISENIRELFF. CDR3 sequence (DNA): TGTGCCATCAGTGAAAATATAAGGGAGCTGTTTTTT.

V gene TRBV4-1 combines with J gene TRBJ2-7; TRBD1 agrees at 9 bases. The CDR3 is made up of 16 amino acids. With V trimmed by 0 bases and J by 6 bases, 9 bases remained unmatched. CDR1 and CDR2 from the germline V gene are MGHRA and YSYEKL. The CDR3: CASSQDGTGHEGEQYF. The CDR3, as DNA: TGCGCCAGCAGCCAAGATGGGACAGGGCACGAGGGCGAGCAGTACTTC.